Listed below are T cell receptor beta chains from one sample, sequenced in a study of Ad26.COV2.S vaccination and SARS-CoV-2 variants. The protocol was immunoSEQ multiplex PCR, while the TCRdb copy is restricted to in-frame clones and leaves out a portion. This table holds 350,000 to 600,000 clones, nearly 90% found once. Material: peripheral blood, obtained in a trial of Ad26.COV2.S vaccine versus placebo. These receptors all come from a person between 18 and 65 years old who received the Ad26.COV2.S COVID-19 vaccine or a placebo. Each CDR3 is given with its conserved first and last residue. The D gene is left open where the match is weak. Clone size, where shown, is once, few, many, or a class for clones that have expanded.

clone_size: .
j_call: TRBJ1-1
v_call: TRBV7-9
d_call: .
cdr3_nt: TGTGCCAGCAGCTTATGGGGACGGGAAAAAATAGCTGAAGCTTTCTTT
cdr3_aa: CASSLWGREKIAEAFF

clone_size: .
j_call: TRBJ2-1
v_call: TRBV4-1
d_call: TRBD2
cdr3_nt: TGCGCCAGCAGCCAAGATAGCCTAGCGGGAGGATATGAGCAGTTCTTC
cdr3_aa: CASSQDSLAGGYEQFF

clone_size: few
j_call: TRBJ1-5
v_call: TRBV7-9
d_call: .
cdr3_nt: TGTGCCAGCAGCCCGAACAGCAATCAGCCCCAGCATTTT
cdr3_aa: CASSPNSNQPQHF

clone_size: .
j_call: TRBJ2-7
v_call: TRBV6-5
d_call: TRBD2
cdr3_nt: TGTGCCAGCAGTTACTTCGGGGGGACCGCCTACGAGCAGTACTTC
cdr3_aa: CASSYFGGTAYEQYF

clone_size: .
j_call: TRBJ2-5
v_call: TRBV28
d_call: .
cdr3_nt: TGTGCCAGCGGTAACCGAAGGGTTTCAACCCAAGAGACCCAGTACTTC
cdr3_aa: CASGNRRVSTQETQYF

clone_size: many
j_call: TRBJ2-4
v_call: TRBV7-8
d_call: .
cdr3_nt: TGTGCCAGCAGCCTGGCTGGAGAAGGAAACATTCAGTACTTC
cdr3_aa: CASSLAGEGNIQYF

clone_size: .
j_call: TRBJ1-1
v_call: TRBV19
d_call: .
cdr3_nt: TGTGCCAGTAGTATTCGGACAGCGGGGGACACTGAAGCTTTCTTT
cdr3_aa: CASSIRTAGDTEAFF

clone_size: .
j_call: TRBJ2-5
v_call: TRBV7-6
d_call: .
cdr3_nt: TGTGCCAGCAGCCCCTCGATACAAGGCCGAAGGGCAGAGACCCAGTACTTC
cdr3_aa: CASSPSIQGRRAETQYF

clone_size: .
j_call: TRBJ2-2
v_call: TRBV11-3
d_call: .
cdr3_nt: TGTGCCAGCAGCTTACGGGGGCCGCCGGAGCTGTTTTTT
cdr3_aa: CASSLRGPPELFF

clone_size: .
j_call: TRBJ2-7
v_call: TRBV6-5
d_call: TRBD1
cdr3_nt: TGTGCCAGCAGTTACTTACAGGGGGCCTTCTACGAGCAGTACTTC
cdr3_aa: CASSYLQGAFYEQYF

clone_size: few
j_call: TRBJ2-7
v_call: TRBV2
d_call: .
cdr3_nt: TGTGCCAGCGCGACCTACTACGAGCAGTACTTC
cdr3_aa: CASATYYEQYF

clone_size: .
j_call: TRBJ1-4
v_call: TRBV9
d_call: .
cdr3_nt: TGTGCCAGCAGCGTCAGTCTCTCGGGAGAAAAACTGTTTTTT
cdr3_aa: CASSVSLSGEKLFF

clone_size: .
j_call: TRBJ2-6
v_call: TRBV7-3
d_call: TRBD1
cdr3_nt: TGTGCCAGCAGCGGGACAGGGGTACCTGGGGCCAACGTCCTGACTTTC
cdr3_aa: CASSGTGVPGANVLTF

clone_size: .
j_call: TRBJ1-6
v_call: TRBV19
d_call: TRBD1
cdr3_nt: TGTGCCAGTAGTGCCGGGACAGGTAATCGTTCACCCCTCCACTTT
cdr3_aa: CASSAGTGNRSPLHF

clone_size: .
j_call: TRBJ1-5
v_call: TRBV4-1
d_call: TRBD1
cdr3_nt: TGCGCCAGCAGCGCTACAGGGGGCGGAAATCAGCCCCAGCATTTT
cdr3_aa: CASSATGGGNQPQHF

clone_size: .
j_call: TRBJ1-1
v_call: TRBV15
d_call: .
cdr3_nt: TGTGCCACCACCAGACGGCAGACCTCGACGAACACTGAAGCTTTCTTT
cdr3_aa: CATTRRQTSTNTEAFF

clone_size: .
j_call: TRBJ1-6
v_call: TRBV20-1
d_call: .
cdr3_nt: TGCAGTGCCAGGACTCTTTCACCCCTCCACTTT
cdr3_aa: CSARTLSPLHF

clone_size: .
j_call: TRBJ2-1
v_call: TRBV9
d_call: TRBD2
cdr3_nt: TGTGCCAGCAGCACGTTGGCGGGAGGAAACAATGAGCAGTTCTTC
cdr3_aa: CASSTLAGGNNEQFF

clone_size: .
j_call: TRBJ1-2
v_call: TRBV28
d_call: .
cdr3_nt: TGTGCCAGCAGCCTAAGCGGGACCGGAAATCATGGCTACACCTTC
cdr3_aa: CASSLSGTGNHGYTF

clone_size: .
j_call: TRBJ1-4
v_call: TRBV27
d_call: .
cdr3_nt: TGTGCCAGCAGTCTTGGACAGCCCCCGAGGGCTAATGAAAAACTGTTTTTT
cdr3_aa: CASSLGQPPRANEKLFF

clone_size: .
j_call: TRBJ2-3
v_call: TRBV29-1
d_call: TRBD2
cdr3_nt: TGCAGCGTTGGGTCGGGGAGGACTAGCGACGGCACAGATACGCAGTATTTT
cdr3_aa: CSVGSGRTSDGTDTQYF

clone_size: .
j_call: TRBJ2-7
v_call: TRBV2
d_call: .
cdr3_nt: TGTGCCAGCAGTGACAGATCCCTGGGCTACGAGCAGTACTTC
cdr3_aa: CASSDRSLGYEQYF

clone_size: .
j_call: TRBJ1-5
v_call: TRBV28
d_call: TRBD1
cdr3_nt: TGTGCCAGCAGCCCCGGACAGGGCCCCCTTGCCCAGCATTTT
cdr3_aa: CASSPGQGPLAQHF

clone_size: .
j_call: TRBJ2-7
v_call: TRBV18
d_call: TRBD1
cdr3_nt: TGTGCCAGCTCACGGGGGACAGGGGGCAGCGAGCAGTACTTC
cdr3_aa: CASSRGTGGSEQYF

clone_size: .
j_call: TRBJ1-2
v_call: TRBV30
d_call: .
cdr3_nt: TGTGCCTGGAGGAGGCCTGGATCCTATGGCTACACCTTC
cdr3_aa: CAWRRPGSYGYTF

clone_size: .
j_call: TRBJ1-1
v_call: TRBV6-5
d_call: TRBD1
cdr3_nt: TGTGCCAGCAGCCCGACAGGGGGCACTGAAGCTTTCTTT
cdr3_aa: CASSPTGGTEAFF

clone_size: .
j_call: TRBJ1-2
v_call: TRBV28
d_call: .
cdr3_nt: TGTGCCAGCAGCGCAGGGGAATACACCTATGGCTACACCTTC
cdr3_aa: CASSAGEYTYGYTF

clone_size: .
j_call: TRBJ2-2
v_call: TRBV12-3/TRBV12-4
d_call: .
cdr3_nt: TGTGCCAGCAGTCCCGCTCCCGGGGAGCTGTTTTTT
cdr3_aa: CASSPAPGELFF

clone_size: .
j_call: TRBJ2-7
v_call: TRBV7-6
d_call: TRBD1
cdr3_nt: TGTGCCAGCAGCTTAGCACCGGGACAGGGCGGCGAGCAGTACTTC
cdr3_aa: CASSLAPGQGGEQYF

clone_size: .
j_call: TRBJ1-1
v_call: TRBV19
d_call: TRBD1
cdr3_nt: TGTGCCAGTAGTTCCCCCCGGACAGGGTTGAACACTGAAGCTTTCTTT
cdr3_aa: CASSSPRTGLNTEAFF

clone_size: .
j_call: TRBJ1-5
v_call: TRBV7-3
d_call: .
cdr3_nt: TGTGCCAGCAGCGCGGACGGTAATCAGCCCCAGCATTTT
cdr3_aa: CASSADGNQPQHF

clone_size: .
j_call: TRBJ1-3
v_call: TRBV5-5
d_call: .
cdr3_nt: TGTGCCAGCAGCTTGGATCTTCTCTCACGGGGAGCGGGCACCATATATTTT
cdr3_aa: CASSLDLLSRGAGTIYF

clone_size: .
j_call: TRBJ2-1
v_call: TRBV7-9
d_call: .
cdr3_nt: TGTGCCAGCAGCTTAGTTCGGGGGAGCTACAATGAGCAGTTCTTC
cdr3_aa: CASSLVRGSYNEQFF

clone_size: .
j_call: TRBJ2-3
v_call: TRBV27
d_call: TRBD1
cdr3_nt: TGTGCCAGCAGTGCCGGGGACAGGGGTTTCATAGATACGCAGTATTTT
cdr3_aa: CASSAGDRGFIDTQYF

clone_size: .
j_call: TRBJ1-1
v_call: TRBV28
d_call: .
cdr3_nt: TGTGCCAGCAGTTTTGAGAGGGAACGATGGGCTTTCTTT
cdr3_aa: CASSFERERWAFF

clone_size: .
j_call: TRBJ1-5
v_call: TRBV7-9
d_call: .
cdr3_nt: TGTGCCAGCAGCGGTACAGGGTTTCTTTGGCCCCAGCATTTT
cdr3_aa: CASSGTGFLWPQHF

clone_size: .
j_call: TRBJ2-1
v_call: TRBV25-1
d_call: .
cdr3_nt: TGTGCCAGCAGTGAAGCCAGGGACAATGAGCAGTTCTTC
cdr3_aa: CASSEARDNEQFF

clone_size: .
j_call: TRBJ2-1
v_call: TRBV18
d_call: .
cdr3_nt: TGTGCCAGCTCACCACCGACAACGGCAGGAGGTGAGCAGTTCTTC
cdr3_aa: CASSPPTTAGGEQFF

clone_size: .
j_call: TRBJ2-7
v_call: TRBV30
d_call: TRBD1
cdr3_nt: TGTGCCTGGAGTGCTTCACAGGGGAACTACGAGCAGTACTTC
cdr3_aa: CAWSASQGNYEQYF

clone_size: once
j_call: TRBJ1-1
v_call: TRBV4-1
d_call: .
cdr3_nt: TGCGCCAGCAGCCCGACGGGGGCCGGTGGCACTGAAGCTTTCTTT
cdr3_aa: CASSPTGAGGTEAFF

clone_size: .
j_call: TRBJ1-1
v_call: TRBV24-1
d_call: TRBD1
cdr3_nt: TGTGCCACCAAGGACAGGGAGGCCACTGAAGCTTTCTTT
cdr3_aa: CATKDREATEAFF